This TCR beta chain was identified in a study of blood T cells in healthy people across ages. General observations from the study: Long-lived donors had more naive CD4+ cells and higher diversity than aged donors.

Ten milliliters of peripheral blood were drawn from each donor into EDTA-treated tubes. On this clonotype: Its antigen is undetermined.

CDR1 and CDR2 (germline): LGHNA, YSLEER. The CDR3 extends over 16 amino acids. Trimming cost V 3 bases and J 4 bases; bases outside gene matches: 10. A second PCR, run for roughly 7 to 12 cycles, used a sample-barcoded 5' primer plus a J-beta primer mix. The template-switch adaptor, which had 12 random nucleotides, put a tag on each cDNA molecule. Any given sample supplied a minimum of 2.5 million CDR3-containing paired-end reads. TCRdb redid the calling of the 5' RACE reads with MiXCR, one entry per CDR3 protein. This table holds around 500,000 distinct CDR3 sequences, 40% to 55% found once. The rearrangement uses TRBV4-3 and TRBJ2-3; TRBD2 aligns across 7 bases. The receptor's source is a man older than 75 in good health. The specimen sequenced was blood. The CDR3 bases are TGCGCCAGCAGCCATCTCAGACTAGCCCAGGCAGATACGCAGTATTTT. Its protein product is CASSHLRLAQADTQYF.